What follows are 8 T cell receptor beta chains derived from one specimen sequenced in a study of monozygotic twins with inflammatory bowel disease. TCRdb reprocessed the 5' RACE reads and keeps a single row for each CDR3 protein, giving no DNA. The specimen's table records just over 300,000 distinct CDR3 sequences. Sequenced: blood. The receptor source for this set is a human donor with ulcerative colitis or Crohn's disease, or a healthy co-twin of an affected twin (not recorded which).

V gene TRBV6-2 or TRBV6-3 combines with J gene TRBJ2-2; TCRdb lists TRBD2, though no DNA is available to test this call. The length of the CDR3 is 17 residues. Germline values: CDR1 MNHEY, CDR2 SVGEGT. The CDR3 here is CASSYYASGGNTGELFF.

The genes are TRBV5-1 and TRBJ2-3; TCRdb indicates TRBD2, and absent DNA this call remains unverified. The CDR3 extends over 14 amino acids. In germline, CDR1 is SGHRS, CDR2 YFSETQ. The CDR3 here is CASSLGSEADTQYF. The full variable domain, its missing parts supplied by reference TRBV5-1 and TRBJ2-3, is KAGVTQTPRYLIKTRGQQVTLSCSPISGHRSVSWYQQTPGQGLQFLFEYFSETQRNKGNFPGRFSGRQFSNSRSEMNVSTLELGDSALYLCASSLGSEADTQYFGPGTRLTVL.

This chain connects TRBV29-1 to TRBJ2-1; TCRdb's D gene call, TRBD2, goes unchecked for lack of DNA. Per the germline V gene, CDR1 is SQVTM and CDR2 is ANQGSEA. The length of the CDR3 is 15 residues. CDR3 region: CSVTGPGRRYNEQFF.

This chain connects TRBV28 to TRBJ2-7; TCRdb reports TRBD2, a call that lacks DNA to check it against. CDR3 length equals 14 residues. Germline V gene data show CDR1 as MDHEN and CDR2 as SYDVKM. CDR3 in amino acids: CASRGSGSTYEQYF.

The V gene is TRBV7-6, the J gene TRBJ2-1; TCRdb selects TRBD1, and the lack of DNA leaves this call unchecked. Germline V gives CDR1 SGHVS, CDR2 FNYEAQ. CDR3 size: 13 residues. CDR3 amino acids: CASSLGQIDEQFF.

The CDR3 region is CATSKSGADLYGYTF. The gene calls are TRBV15 and TRBJ1-2; TCRdb selects TRBD1, and the lack of DNA leaves this call unchecked. This CDR3 is built from 15 residues. The germline CDR1 and CDR2 sequences are LNHNV and YYDKDF (reference sequence). Based on the CDR3 plus reference TRBV15 and TRBJ1-2, the full variable domain is DAMVIQNPRYQVTQFGKPVTLSCSQTLNHNVMYWYQQKSSQAPKLLFHYYDKDFNNEADTPDNFQSRRPNTSFCFLDIRSPGLGDTAMYLCATSKSGADLYGYTFGSGTRLTVV.

This chain links TRBV7-8 with TRBJ2-3; TCRdb indicates TRBD2, and absent DNA this call remains unverified. Germline V CDR1 and CDR2: SGHVS, FQNEAQ. CDR3 length: 15 residues. This chain's CDR3 is CASSFFLAGTDTQYF.

The genes are TRBV7-8 and TRBJ1-5. CDR1 and CDR2 from the germline V gene are SGHVS and FQNEAQ. CDR3 length: 15 amino acids. CDR3 residues: CASSQDGHSNQPQHF.